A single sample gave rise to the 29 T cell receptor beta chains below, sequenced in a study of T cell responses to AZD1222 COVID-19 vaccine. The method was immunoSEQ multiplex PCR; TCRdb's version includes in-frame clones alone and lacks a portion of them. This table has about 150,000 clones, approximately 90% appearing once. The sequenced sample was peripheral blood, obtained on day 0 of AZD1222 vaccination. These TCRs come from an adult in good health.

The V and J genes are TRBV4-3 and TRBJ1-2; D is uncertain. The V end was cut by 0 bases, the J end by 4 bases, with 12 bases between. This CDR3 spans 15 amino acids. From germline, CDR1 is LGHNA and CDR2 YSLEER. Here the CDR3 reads CASSQELGPPYGYTF. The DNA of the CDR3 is TGCGCCAGCAGCCAAGAATTAGGGCCCCCCTATGGCTACACCTTC.

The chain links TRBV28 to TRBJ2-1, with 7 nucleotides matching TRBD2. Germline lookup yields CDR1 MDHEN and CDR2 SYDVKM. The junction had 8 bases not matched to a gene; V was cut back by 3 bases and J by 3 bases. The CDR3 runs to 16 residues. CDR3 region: CASSFGGGSVYNEQFF. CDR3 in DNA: TGTGCCAGCAGTTTCGGGGGAGGGAGCGTCTACAATGAGCAGTTCTTC. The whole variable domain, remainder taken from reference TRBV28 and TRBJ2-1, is DVKVTQSSRYLVKRTGEKVFLECVQDMDHENMFWYRQDPGLGLRLIYFSYDVKMKEKGDIPEGYSVSREKKERFSLILESASTNQTSMYLCASSFGGGSVYNEQFFGPGTRLTVL.

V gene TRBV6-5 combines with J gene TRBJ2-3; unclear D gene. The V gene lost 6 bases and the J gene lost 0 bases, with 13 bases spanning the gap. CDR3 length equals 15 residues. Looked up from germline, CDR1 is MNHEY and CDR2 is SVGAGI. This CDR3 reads CASRLTPGSTDTQYF. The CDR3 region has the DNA TGTGCCAGCAGATTGACACCCGGGAGCACAGATACGCAGTATTTT.

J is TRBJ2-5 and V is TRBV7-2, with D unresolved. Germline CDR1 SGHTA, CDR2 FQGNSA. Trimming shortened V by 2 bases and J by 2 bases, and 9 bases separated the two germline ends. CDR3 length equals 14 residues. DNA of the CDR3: TGTGCCAGCAGCTTACTTTCTAATCAAGAGACCCAGTACTTC. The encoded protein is CASSLLSNQETQYF. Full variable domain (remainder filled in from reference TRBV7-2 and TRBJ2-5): GAGVSQSPSNKVTEKGKDVELRCDPISGHTALYWYRQSLGQGLEFLIYFQGNSAPDKSGLPSDRFSAERTGGSVSTLTIQRTQQEDSAVYLCASSLLSNQETQYFGPGTRLLVL.

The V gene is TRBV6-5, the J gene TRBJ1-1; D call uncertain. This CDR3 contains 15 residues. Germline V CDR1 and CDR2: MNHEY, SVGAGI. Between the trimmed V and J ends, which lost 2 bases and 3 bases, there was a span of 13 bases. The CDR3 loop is CASSYTKWADTEAFF. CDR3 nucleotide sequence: TGTGCCAGCAGTTACACGAAATGGGCTGACACTGAAGCTTTCTTT.

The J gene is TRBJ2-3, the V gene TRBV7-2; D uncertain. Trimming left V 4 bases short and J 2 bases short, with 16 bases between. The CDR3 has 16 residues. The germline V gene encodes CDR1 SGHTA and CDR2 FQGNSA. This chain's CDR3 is CASSSYLGPNTDTQYF. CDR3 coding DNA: TGTGCCAGCAGCTCGTACCTCGGCCCCAACACAGATACGCAGTATTTT.

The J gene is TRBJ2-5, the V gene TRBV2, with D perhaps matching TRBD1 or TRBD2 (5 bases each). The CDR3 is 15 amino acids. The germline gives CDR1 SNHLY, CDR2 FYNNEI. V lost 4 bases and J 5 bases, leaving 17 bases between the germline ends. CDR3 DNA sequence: TGTGCCAGCAGTGGCCGGGACCACGGTCAGGAGACCCAGTACTTC. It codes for CASSGRDHGQETQYF.

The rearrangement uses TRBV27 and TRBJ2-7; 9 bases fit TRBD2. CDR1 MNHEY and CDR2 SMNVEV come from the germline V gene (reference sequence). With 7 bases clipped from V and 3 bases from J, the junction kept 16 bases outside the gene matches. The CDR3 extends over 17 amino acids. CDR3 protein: CASNPRGSSGSGYEQYF. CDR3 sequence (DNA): TGTGCCAGCAACCCAAGGGGGAGTAGCGGGAGTGGCTACGAGCAGTACTTC.

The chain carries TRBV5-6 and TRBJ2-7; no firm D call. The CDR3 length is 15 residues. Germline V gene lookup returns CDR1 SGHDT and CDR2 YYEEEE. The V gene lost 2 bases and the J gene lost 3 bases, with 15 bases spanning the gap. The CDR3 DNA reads TGTGCCAGCAGCTTTTCCCAGGCGCTACGCTACGAGCAGTACTTC. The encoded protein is CASSFSQALRYEQYF. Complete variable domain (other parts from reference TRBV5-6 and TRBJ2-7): DAGVTQSPTHLIKTRGQQVTLRCSPKSGHDTVSWYQQALGQGPQFIFQYYEEEERQRGNFPDRFSGHQFPNYSSELNVNALLLGDSALYLCASSFSQALRYEQYFGPGTRLTVT.

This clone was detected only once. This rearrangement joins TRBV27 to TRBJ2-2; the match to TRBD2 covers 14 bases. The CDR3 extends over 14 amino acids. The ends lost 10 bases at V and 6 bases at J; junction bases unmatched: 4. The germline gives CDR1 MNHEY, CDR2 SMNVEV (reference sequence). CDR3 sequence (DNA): TGTGCCACAACGGGACTAGCGGGAGCCGGGGAGCTGTTTTTT. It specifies CATTGLAGAGELFF.

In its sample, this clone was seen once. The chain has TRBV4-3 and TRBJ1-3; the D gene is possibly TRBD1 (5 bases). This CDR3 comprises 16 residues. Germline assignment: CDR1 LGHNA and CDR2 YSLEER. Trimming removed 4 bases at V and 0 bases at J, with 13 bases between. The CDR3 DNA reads TGCGCCAGCAGCCCCGACAGCGCAAGCTCTGGAAACACCATATATTTT. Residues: CASSPDSASSGNTIYF.

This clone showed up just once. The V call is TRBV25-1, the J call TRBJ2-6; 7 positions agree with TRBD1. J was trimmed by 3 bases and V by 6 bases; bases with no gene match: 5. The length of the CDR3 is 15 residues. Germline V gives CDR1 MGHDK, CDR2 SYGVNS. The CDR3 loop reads CASRKQGNGANVLTF. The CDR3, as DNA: TGTGCCAGCAGAAAACAGGGGAATGGGGCCAACGTCCTGACTTTC.

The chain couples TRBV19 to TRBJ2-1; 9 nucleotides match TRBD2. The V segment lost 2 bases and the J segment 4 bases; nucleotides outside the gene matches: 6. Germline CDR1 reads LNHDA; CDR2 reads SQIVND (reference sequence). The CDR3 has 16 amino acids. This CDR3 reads CASSISGGGVYNEQFF. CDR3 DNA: TGTGCCAGTAGTATATCCGGCGGGGGGGTGTACAATGAGCAGTTCTTC.

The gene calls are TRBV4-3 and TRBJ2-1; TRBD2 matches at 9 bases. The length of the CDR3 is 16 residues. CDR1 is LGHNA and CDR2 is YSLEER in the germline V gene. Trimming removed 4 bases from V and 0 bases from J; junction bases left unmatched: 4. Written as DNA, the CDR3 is TGCGCCAGCAGCCGCAAGACTAGCGGCTCCTACAATGAGCAGTTCTTC. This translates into CASSRKTSGSYNEQFF.

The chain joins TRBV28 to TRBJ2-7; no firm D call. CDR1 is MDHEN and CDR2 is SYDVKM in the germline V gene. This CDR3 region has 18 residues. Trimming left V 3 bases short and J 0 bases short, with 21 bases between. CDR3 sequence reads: CASSFGIKTTSGSYEQYF. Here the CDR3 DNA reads TGTGCCAGCAGTTTCGGCATTAAGACGACCTCGGGCTCCTACGAGCAGTACTTC.

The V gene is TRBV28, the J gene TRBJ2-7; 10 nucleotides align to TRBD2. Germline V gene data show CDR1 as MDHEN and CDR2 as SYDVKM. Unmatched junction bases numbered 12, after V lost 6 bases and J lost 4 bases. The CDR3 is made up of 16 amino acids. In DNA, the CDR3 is TGTGCCAGCAGCCTATTTTCTAGCGGGAGATGGTACGAGCAGTACTTC. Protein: CASSLFSSGRWYEQYF.

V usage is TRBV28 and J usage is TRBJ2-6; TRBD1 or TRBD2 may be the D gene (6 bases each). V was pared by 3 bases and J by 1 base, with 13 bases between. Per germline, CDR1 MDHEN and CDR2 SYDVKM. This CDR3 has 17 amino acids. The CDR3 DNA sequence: TGTGCCAGCAGTTTTGGGGGGCTAGGGTCTGGGGCCAACGTCCTGACTTTC. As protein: CASSFGGLGSGANVLTF.

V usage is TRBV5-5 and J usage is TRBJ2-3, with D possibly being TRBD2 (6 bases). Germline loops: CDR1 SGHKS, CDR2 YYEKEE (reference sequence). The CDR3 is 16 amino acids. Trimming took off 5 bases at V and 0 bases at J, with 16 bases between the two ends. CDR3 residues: CASRDWTGTSTDTQYF. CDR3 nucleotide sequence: TGTGCCAGCAGAGATTGGACGGGGACTAGCACAGATACGCAGTATTTT.

CDR3 amino acids: CASSPLTSGSSYEQYF. CDR3 DNA sequence: TGTGCCAGCAGTCCCTTGACTAGCGGGAGCTCCTACGAGCAGTACTTC. The rearrangement links TRBV27 to TRBJ2-7; 12 positions agree with TRBD2. The CDR3 runs to 16 residues. V was pared by 5 bases and J by 0 bases, with 5 bases of the junction left unmatched. CDR1 and CDR2 (germline): MNHEY, SMNVEV (reference sequence).

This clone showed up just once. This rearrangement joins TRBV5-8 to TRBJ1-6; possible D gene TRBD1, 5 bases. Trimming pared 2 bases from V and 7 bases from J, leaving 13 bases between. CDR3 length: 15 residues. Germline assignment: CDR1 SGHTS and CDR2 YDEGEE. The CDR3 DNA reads TGTGCCAGCAGCTTTCCACCGGGGGGGAATTCACCCCTCCACTTT. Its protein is CASSFPPGGNSPLHF.

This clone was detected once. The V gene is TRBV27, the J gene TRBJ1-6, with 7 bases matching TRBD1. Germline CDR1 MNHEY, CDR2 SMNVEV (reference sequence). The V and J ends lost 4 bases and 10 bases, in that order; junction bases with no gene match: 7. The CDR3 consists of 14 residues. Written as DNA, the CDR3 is TGTGCCAGCAGTTCGACAGGGTATAGATCACCCCTCCACTTT. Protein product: CASSSTGYRSPLHF.

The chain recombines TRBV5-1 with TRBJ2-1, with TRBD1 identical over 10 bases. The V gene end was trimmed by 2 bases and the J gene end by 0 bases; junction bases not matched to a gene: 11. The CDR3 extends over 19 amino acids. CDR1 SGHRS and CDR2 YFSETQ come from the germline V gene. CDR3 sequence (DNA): TGCGCCAGCAGCTTTTCTGAGACAGGGGGCCCAAGCTCCTACAATGAGCAGTTCTTC. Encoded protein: CASSFSETGGPSSYNEQFF.

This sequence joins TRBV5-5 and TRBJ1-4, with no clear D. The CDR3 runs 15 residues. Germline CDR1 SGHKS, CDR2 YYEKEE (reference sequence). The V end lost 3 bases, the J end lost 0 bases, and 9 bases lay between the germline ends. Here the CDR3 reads CASSYRPTTNEKLFF. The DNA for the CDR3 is TGTGCCAGCAGCTACCGGCCAACAACTAATGAAAAACTGTTTTTT.

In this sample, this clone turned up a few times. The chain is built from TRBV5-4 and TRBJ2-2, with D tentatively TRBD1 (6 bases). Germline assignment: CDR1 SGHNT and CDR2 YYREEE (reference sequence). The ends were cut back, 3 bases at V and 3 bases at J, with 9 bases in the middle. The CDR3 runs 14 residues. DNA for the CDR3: TGTGCCAGCAGCTCGGACAGTCACACCGGGGAGCTGTTTTTT. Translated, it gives CASSSDSHTGELFF.

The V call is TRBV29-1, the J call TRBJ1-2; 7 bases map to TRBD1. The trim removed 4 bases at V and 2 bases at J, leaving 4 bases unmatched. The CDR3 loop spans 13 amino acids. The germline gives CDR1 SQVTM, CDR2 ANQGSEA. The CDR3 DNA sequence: TGCAGCGTTGCTGCAGGGGGAAACTATGGCTACACCTTC. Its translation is CSVAAGGNYGYTF.

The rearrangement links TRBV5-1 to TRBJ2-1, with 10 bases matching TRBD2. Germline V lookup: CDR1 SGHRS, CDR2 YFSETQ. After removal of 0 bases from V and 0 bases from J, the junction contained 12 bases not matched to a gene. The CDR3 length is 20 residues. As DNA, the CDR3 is TGCGCCAGCAGCTTGGTTCTACTGACTAGCGGGCCAAGCTCCTACAATGAGCAGTTCTTC. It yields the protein CASSLVLLTSGPSSYNEQFF.

CDR3 in amino acids: CASSEGVAGELFF. As DNA, the CDR3 is TGTGCCAGCAGCGAGGGAGTCGCCGGGGAGCTGTTTTTT. The gene calls are TRBV9 and TRBJ2-2; weak D call: TRBD2 (5 bases). The ends were cut back, 3 bases at V and 6 bases at J, with 9 bases in the middle. The length of the CDR3 is 13 residues. Germline assignment: CDR1 SGDLS and CDR2 YYNGEE. Full variable domain (remainder filled in from reference TRBV9 and TRBJ2-2): DSGVTQTPKHLITATGQRVTLRCSPRSGDLSVYWYQQSLDQGLQFLIQYYNGEERAKGNILERFSAQQFPDLHSELNLSSLELGDSALYFCASSEGVAGELFFGEGSRLTVL.

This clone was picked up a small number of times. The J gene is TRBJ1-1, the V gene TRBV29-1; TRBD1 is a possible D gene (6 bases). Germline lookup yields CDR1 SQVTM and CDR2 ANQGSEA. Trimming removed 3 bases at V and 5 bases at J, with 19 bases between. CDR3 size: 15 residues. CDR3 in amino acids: CSVELLQGMWTEAFF. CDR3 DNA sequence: TGCAGCGTTGAGCTCTTGCAGGGGATGTGGACTGAAGCTTTCTTT.

CDR3 sequence reads: CASSMTRQGLRELFF. CDR3 coding DNA: TGTGCCAGTAGTATGACGAGACAGGGTCTAAGGGAGCTGTTTTTT. The chain is built from TRBV19 and TRBJ2-2; 7 nucleotides align to TRBD1. CDR3 size: 15 residues. The germline V gene has CDR1 LNHDA and CDR2 SQIVND (reference sequence). V lost 3 bases to trimming and J lost 9 bases; unmatched junction nucleotides: 10.